This T cell receptor beta chain was sequenced for a study of blood T cell repertoires in COVID-19 (dated by TCRdb to 2018 to 2020). Regarding the complete study: Samples covering the acute and convalescent phases of COVID-19 were provided by collaborators in the United States, Italy and Spain. The prospective study material was composed of cDNA or gDNA derived from T cells, B-cell-depleted T cells, or PBMCs. Deeply sampled blood TCRbeta repertoires from subjects exposed to, actively infected with, or recovered from COVID-19 were included in the dataset. A freely available public database, intended as a resource for researchers studying the immune response to SARS-CoV-2, is where the repertoires were released. The samples were drawn from the first 160 participants of the ongoing ImmuneRACE study and from 950 to 1,500 subjects provided by 6 global collaborators. The sample metadata nearly always contained a de-identified subject ID, COVID-19 status, age in years and sex. HLA class I and class II types, where available, came from metadata supplied by the sample provider rather than from assay-based typing.

General conclusions and limits of the study: How much clinical and demographic metadata was included differed by source and by participant, and the metadata was provided uncurated.

TCRbeta CDR3 regions were amplified from genomic DNA by means of the immunoSEQ Assay, a bias-controlled multiplex PCR. On the study's bioinformatics: The number of nucleated cells in each sample was estimated from the amplification of reference gene primers within the assay. To quantify the absolute abundance of each unique TCRbeta CDR3 rearrangement, sequence reads were collapsed and filtered. For each sample, productive Simpson clonality was calculated as the square root of Simpson's diversity index over productive rearrangements. Here the immuneACCESS table is served through TCRdb, limited to in-frame sequences with V and J called. Missing clones are a known gap in these copies; in checked studies unresolved V genes cover under half, and the rest lacks a known reason. V, J and clone size are those of that table, while D and trimming were read from the DNA. This sample has roughly 220,000 clones in its table, and roughly 80% of those were observed once. Jointly, the top ten make up less than 6.5% of the sample.

Its CDR3 holds 13 amino acids, cysteine through phenylalanine. Solely the CDR3 DNA is kept, with 39 bases framed from the first base. V lost 3 bases and J lost 4 bases; the stretch between them is 9 bases long. CDR1 and CDR2 are drawn from the germline V gene (reference sequence): LGHDT, YNNKEL. Samples from volunteer blood donors who had recovered from COVID-19 were contributed by a second Seattle source. Whole blood was collected in K2EDTA tubes by collaborating institutions according to the institutions' own protocols. For TCRbeta analysis, collaborator samples were shipped as frozen whole blood, as isolated PBMCs, or as DNA extracted from either sample type. This clone was observed a few times. The antigen this receptor binds is unknown. No much larger clone exists at a distance of one base, and base qualities are not known.

Sequenced sample: peripheral blood. This TCR came from a woman aged 55 to 70 who had recovered from COVID-19. In this chain, TRBV3-1 (or the pseudogene TRBV3-2) is recombined with TRBJ1-1, with the D gene call left open. This receptor has the CDR3 CASSHRDGTEAFF. The nucleotide sequence reads as follows: TGTGCCAGCAGCCATCGGGATGGCACTGAAGCTTTCTTT.